The rows below give T cell receptor beta chains drawn from one sample of a study of blood T cell repertoires in COVID-19. Libraries were prepared by immunoSEQ multiplex PCR; TCRdb keeps only in-frame clonotypes and omits some of them. The top ten clones hold around a sixth of a sample with around 98,000 clones, approximately 84% of them seen once. What was sequenced was peripheral blood. These receptors all stem from a woman in her sixties or seventies with acute or convalescent COVID-19. The CDR3 runs from the conserved cysteine through the conserved F or W. The D gene is left open where the match is weak. Clone size is not always given. Where it is, it says once, few, many or a class for expanded clones.

J	size	D	V	CDR3	DNA
TRBJ1-5	.	.	TRBV5-8	CASSFLWQGFDQPQHF	TGTGCCAGCAGCTTTCTCTGGCAGGGGTTTGATCAGCCCCAGCATTTT
TRBJ2-5	.	.	TRBV15	CATSRDPTVDQWETQYF	TGTGCCACCAGCAGAGATCCAACCGTTGATCAGTGGGAGACCCAGTACTTC
TRBJ1-5	.	.	TRBV1	CTSSQAYSNQPQHF	TGCACCAGCAGCCAGGCATATAGCAATCAGCCCCAGCATTTT
TRBJ1-2	.	.	TRBV5-6	CASSSWGPVGLGYGYTF	TGTGCCAGCAGCTCATGGGGGCCCGTCGGACTCGGATATGGCTACACCTTC
TRBJ1-5	.	TRBD1	TRBV29-1	CSVAGQGQPQHF	TGCAGCGTTGCGGGACAGGGTCAGCCCCAGCATTTT
TRBJ1-1	.	.	TRBV29-1	CSALGGSLNTEAFF	TGCAGCGCGCTCGGCGGCAGCCTAAACACTGAAGCTTTCTTT
TRBJ1-4	.	TRBD1	TRBV25-1	CASKQGDATNEKLFF	TGTGCCAGCAAACAGGGGGATGCGACTAATGAAAAACTGTTTTTT
TRBJ1-1	.	.	TRBV6-5	CASSTRRDEDTEAFF	TGTGCCAGCAGTACCCGGAGGGACGAGGACACTGAAGCTTTCTTT
TRBJ2-5	once	.	TRBV11-2	CASSSYRRQETQYF	TGTGCCAGCAGCTCTTACAGGCGACAAGAGACCCAGTACTTC
TRBJ1-3	.	TRBD1	TRBV15	CATSRSGQGGRNTIYF	TGTGCCACCAGCAGATCCGGACAGGGCGGAAGAAACACCATATATTTT
TRBJ2-1	once	TRBD2	TRBV7-7	CASSPWTSGGGEANNEQFF	TGTGCCAGCAGCCCCTGGACTAGCGGGGGGGGTGAGGCTAACAATGAGCAGTTCTTC
TRBJ2-7	.	.	TRBV4-2	CASSQVTDRAYEQYF	TGTGCCAGCAGCCAAGTCACGGACAGAGCCTACGAGCAGTACTTC
TRBJ2-3	few	.	TRBV7-6	CASSLARTDTQYF	TGTGCCAGCAGCTTAGCTCGTACAGATACGCAGTATTTT
TRBJ1-5	.	.	TRBV19	CASMYRSGNQPQHF	TGTGCCAGTATGTATCGGAGCGGCAATCAGCCCCAGCATTTT
TRBJ2-7	.	TRBD2	TRBV4-2	CASSHTSGGSIGEQYF	TGTGCCAGCAGCCACACTAGCGGGGGTTCAATCGGCGAGCAGTACTTC